Below are 21 T cell receptor beta chains sequenced from a single sample in a study of control samples from healthy donors and cancer patients (TCRdb year 2020). Libraries were made using the immunoSEQ multiplex PCR assay. The immuneACCESS repertoire file appears here via TCRdb, limited to in-frame rearrangements. These files lack a portion of the clones; in checked studies, under half of the deficit traces to unresolved V genes, and the cause of the others is not known. The sample table records under 200,000 clones; roughly 94% of these occur just once. Clones ranked in the top ten supply roughly 8.4% of the sample. Sequenced material: blood. The receptors originated from a woman aged 40 to 50 in good health.

This sequence joins TRBV19 and TRBJ1-5, with 8 bases identical to TRBD1. With V trimmed by 9 bases and J by 4 bases, 5 bases remained unmatched. The CDR3 length is 13 residues. Per the germline V gene, CDR1 is LNHDA and CDR2 is SQIVND (reference sequence). The CDR3 sequence is CASWTGWNQPQHF. For the CDR3, the DNA is TGTGCCAGCTGGACAGGGTGGAATCAGCCCCAGCATTTT.

The V call is TRBV3-1 (or the pseudogene TRBV3-2), the J call TRBJ2-7; D is uncertain. This CDR3 region has 14 residues. The germline V gene encodes CDR1 LGHDT and CDR2 YNNKEL (reference sequence). The V gene lost 4 bases and the J gene lost 0 bases, with 10 bases spanning the gap. CDR3 nucleotides: TGTGCCAGCAGCCCCCTGGGAATCTCCTACGAGCAGTACTTC. It yields the protein CASSPLGISYEQYF.

The CDR3 DNA follows: TGTGCCAGCAGCCACCCCCTACTGAGGGCTTTCTTT. It encodes CASSHPLLRAFF. This chain uses TRBV7-2 with TRBJ1-1; D ambiguous. The CDR3 length is 12 residues. Germline-derived CDR1 and CDR2 are SGHTA and FQGNSA. The V end was cut by 5 bases, the J end by 11 bases, with 15 bases between.

The J gene is TRBJ1-1, the V gene TRBV2; 8 nucleotides match TRBD1. This CDR3 contains 15 residues. V dropped 4 bases and J dropped 5; count of bases not matched to a gene: 9. The germline V gene has CDR1 SNHLY and CDR2 FYNNEI. The CDR3 region is CASSVGQGRLTEAFF. The CDR3, as DNA: TGTGCCAGCAGTGTTGGACAGGGTCGGTTGACTGAAGCTTTCTTT. Using reference TRBV2 and TRBJ1-1 for the parts outside the CDR3, the full variable domain is EPEVTQTPSHQVTQMGQEVILRCVPISNHLYFYWYRQILGQKVEFLVSFYNNEISEKSEIFDDQFSVERPDGSNFTLKIRSTKLEDSAMYFCASSVGQGRLTEAFFGQGTRLTVV.

The chain couples TRBV18 to TRBJ2-2; the D gene could be TRBD1 or TRBD2 (6 bases each). V shed 3 bases and J shed 2 bases, with 13 bases lying between them. Germline V gives CDR1 KGHSH, CDR2 LQKENI. The CDR3 is made up of 16 amino acids. CDR3 sequence reads: CASSPLQGGNTGELFF. DNA for the CDR3: TGTGCCAGCTCACCCCTACAGGGAGGCAACACCGGGGAGCTGTTTTTT.

This clone was counted between two and nine times. V usage is TRBV4-3 and J usage is TRBJ1-2; no clear D. Trimming stripped 0 bases from V and 3 bases from J, with 5 bases between. This CDR3 contains 13 residues. Germline CDR1 is LGHNA and CDR2 is YSLEER. This CDR3 is CASSQDLDYGYTF. In DNA form, the CDR3 reads TGCGCCAGCAGCCAAGACTTGGACTATGGCTACACCTTC.

This clone was seen only once. This chain uses TRBV18 with TRBJ2-7; the match to TRBD2 covers 7 bases. The CDR3 runs 15 residues. The V segment lost 0 bases and the J segment 2 bases; nucleotides outside the gene matches: 4. Germline CDR1 KGHSH, CDR2 LQKENI. In DNA form, the CDR3 reads TGTGCCAGCTCACCACCAGCGGGGAAAGCCTACGAGCAGTACTTC. This sequence encodes CASSPPAGKAYEQYF.

The rearrangement joins TRBV10-2 to TRBJ1-2; no definite D call. Germline V gene data show CDR1 as WSHSY and CDR2 as SAAADI. V lost 4 bases, J lost 2 bases, and 14 bases lay in between. The CDR3 totals 15 residues. For the CDR3, the DNA is TGCGCCAGCAGTGCGCCACAAAACGGGAACTATGGCTACACCTTC. It yields the protein CASSAPQNGNYGYTF.

The V gene is TRBV18, the J gene TRBJ2-1; D gene unclear. The V gene lost 2 bases and the J gene lost 7 bases, with 12 bases spanning the gap. The germline V gene encodes CDR1 KGHSH and CDR2 LQKENI. The CDR3 runs to 14 residues. Written as DNA, the CDR3 is TGTGCCAGCTCACCAGAGATTATTAGGAATGAGCAGTTCTTC. Its translation is CASSPEIIRNEQFF.

The genes are TRBV10-3 and TRBJ1-3; unclear D gene. Looked up from germline, CDR1 is ENHRY and CDR2 is SYGVKD. The CDR3 consists of 13 residues. With 8 bases removed from V and 0 bases from J, the gap between germline ends came to 8 bases. The chain's CDR3 is CAIQRDSGNTIYF. CDR3 nucleotide sequence: TGTGCCATCCAGCGGGACTCTGGAAACACCATATATTTT.

V and J are TRBV18 and TRBJ1-1, with D possibly TRBD1 on 5 matching bases. V lost 3 bases to trimming and J lost 0 bases, with 23 bases between them. The germline gives CDR1 KGHSH, CDR2 LQKENI. The CDR3 totals 19 residues. CDR3 sequence (DNA): TGTGCCAGCTCACCGGGGGTCGAGCCCATCACAATCATGAACACTGAAGCTTTCTTT. The encoded protein is CASSPGVEPITIMNTEAFF.

The chain has TRBV10-2 and TRBJ1-5, with D perhaps TRBD1 (5 bases). Between the trimmed V and J ends, which lost 3 bases and 6 bases, there was a span of 15 bases. This CDR3 contains 15 residues. Per the germline V gene, CDR1 is WSHSY and CDR2 is SAAADI. CDR3 in amino acids: CASSDGVSQGQPQHF. DNA of the CDR3: TGCGCCAGCAGTGATGGCGTATCTCAGGGTCAGCCCCAGCATTTT.

This CDR3 is CASSRNLAGGTYEQYF. The CDR3 nucleotides read TGCGCCAGCAGCAGGAATCTAGCGGGAGGGACCTACGAGCAGTACTTC. The chain is built from TRBV5-1 and TRBJ2-7; 12 nucleotides match TRBD2. Germline V gives CDR1 SGHRS, CDR2 YFSETQ. V lost 4 bases and J lost 2; bases outside the gene matches: 7. The CDR3 spans 16 residues.

The rearrangement uses TRBV7-2 and TRBJ1-2, with no clear D. CDR1 is SGHTA, CDR2 FQGNSA, per germline. The CDR3 is 14 residues long. V lost 2 bases and J 0 bases, leaving 7 bases between the germline ends. CDR3 in DNA: TGTGCCAGCAGCTTATTCACAGCTAACTATGGCTACACCTTC. The encoded protein is CASSLFTANYGYTF.

This chain uses TRBV4-3 with TRBJ2-7; TRBD2 aligns across 12 bases. CDR3 length equals 17 residues. Germline-derived CDR1 and CDR2 are LGHNA and YSLEER. V lost 0 bases and J lost 2; bases outside the gene matches: 5. The CDR3 loop reads CASSQDGSSGRAYEQYF. The CDR3 DNA sequence: TGCGCCAGCAGCCAAGACGGGTCTAGCGGGAGGGCCTACGAGCAGTACTTC.

The V call is TRBV10-1, the J call TRBJ1-2, with 7 bases fitting TRBD1. J gave up 6 bases and V 4 bases, and 17 bases lay outside the gene matches. Germline V gene lookup returns CDR1 WNHNN and CDR2 SYGVQD (reference sequence). The CDR3 is 17 amino acids. CDR3 nucleotide sequence: TGCGCCAGCAGTGGCACCGGGACAGCCAGGGCTGGTGATGGCTACACCTTC. It encodes CASSGTGTARAGDGYTF.

The genes are TRBV5-1 and TRBJ2-1, with D possibly TRBD2 on 5 matching bases. V lost 4 bases, J lost 9 bases, and 20 bases lay in between. The CDR3 loop spans 15 amino acids. Per the germline V gene, CDR1 is SGHRS and CDR2 is YFSETQ. The CDR3 reads CASSLQLVSSGEQFF. CDR3 in DNA: TGCGCCAGCAGCCTGCAACTAGTGTCCTCGGGTGAGCAGTTCTTC.

With regard to this clone: The sample contains more than one DNA sequence encoding this CDR3. The chain links TRBV12-3 or TRBV12-4 to TRBJ1-1; unclear D gene. The CDR3 extends over 13 amino acids. Trimming stripped 2 bases from V and 0 bases from J, with 4 bases between. The CDR3 DNA sequence: TGTGCCAGCAGTTTATCCGTGAACACTGAAGCTTTCTTT. Amino acid sequence: CASSLSVNTEAFF.

V and J are TRBV6-5 and TRBJ1-4; D perhaps matches TRBD1 (6 bases). Between the trimmed V and J ends, which lost 8 bases and 8 bases, there was a span of 21 bases. CDR3 size: 15 residues. Germline V lookup: CDR1 MNHEY, CDR2 SVGAGI. The CDR3 region has the DNA TGTGCCAGCCGGGGGACGTCAGGGGCATGGGAAAAACTGTTTTTT. Its protein product is CASRGTSGAWEKLFF.

The chain links TRBV7-2 to TRBJ1-6; D possibly corresponds to TRBD1 (6 bases). CDR1 and CDR2 (germline): SGHTA, FQGNSA. The CDR3 loop spans 15 amino acids. V lost 0 bases and J 6 bases, leaving 9 bases between the germline ends. The CDR3 nucleotides read TGTGCCAGCAGCTTAGCGGGACACTCTAATTCACCCCTCCACTTT. Its protein is CASSLAGHSNSPLHF.

The J gene is TRBJ2-2, the V gene TRBV29-1; tentative D call: TRBD1 (6 bases). V was clipped by 4 bases and J by 7 bases, with 10 bases between them. CDR3 size: 12 residues. Germline V gene data show CDR1 as SQVTM and CDR2 as ANQGSEA. CDR3 protein: CSVARGSGELFF. The DNA of the CDR3 is TGCAGCGTTGCCAGGGGAAGCGGGGAGCTGTTTTTT.